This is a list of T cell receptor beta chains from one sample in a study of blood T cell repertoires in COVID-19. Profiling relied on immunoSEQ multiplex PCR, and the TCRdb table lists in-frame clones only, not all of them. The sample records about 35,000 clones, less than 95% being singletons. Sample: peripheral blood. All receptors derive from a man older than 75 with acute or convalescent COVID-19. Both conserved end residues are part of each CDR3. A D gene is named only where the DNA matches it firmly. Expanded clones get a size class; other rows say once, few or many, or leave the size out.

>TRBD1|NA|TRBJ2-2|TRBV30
CAWDPGQGDTGELFF
TGTGCCTGGGACCCGGGACAGGGGGACACCGGGGAGCTGTTTTTT
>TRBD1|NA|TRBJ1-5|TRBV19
CASSPDRAGQPQHF
TGTGCCAGTAGCCCCGACAGGGCCGGTCAGCCCCAGCATTTT
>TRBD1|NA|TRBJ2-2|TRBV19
CASSMIGADRATGELFF
TGTGCCAGTAGTATGATTGGGGCGGACAGGGCTACCGGGGAGCTGTTTTTT
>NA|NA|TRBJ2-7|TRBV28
CASSLVWREQYF
TGTGCCAGCAGTTTAGTTTGGCGGGAGCAGTACTTC
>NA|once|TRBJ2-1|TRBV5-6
CASSFDVAGSYNEQFF
TGTGCCAGCAGCTTTGATGTGGCGGGCTCCTACAATGAGCAGTTCTTC
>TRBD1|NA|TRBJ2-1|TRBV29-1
CSAGQGSLNEQFF
TGCAGCGCGGGACAGGGATCCCTAAATGAGCAGTTCTTC
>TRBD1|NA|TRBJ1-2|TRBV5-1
CASGRGGINYGYTF
TGCGCCAGTGGCCGAGGGGGCATTAACTATGGCTACACCTTC
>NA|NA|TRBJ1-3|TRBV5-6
CASTFDTGMLSGNTIYF
TGTGCCAGCACCTTCGACACGGGGATGCTCTCTGGAAACACCATATATTTT
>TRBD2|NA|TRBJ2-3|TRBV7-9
CASSASGGGGTDTQYF
TGTGCCAGCAGCGCCTCGGGCGGGGGGGGCACAGATACGCAGTATTTT
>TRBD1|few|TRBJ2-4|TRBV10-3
CAISESNLPGQGPVQYF
TGTGCCATCAGTGAGTCGAACCTCCCGGGACAGGGACCGGTTCAGTACTTC
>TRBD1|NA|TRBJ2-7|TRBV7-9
CASRQGAAYEQYF
TGTGCCAGCAGACAGGGGGCCGCCTACGAGCAGTACTTC
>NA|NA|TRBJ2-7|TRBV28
CASSSPGPPSYEQYF
TGTGCCAGCAGCTCTCCAGGGCCCCCCTCCTACGAGCAGTACTTC
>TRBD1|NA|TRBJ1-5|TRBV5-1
CASSLAGQGAGQPQHF
TGCGCCAGCAGCTTGGCGGGACAGGGGGCAGGCCAGCCCCAGCATTTT
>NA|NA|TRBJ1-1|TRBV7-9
CASSLTGTANTEAFF
TGTGCCAGCAGCCTGACAGGAACGGCAAACACTGAAGCTTTCTTT
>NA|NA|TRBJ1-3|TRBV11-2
CASSLEAVGNTIYF
TGTGCCAGCAGCTTAGAGGCAGTTGGAAACACCATATATTTT
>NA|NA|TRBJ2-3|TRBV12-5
CASGLIGLDTQYF
TGTGCTAGTGGTTTGATAGGACTGGATACGCAGTATTTT
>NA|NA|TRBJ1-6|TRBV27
CASSPLTGLRAPLHF
TGTGCCAGCAGTCCGTTGACAGGCCTCAGGGCACCCCTCCACTTT
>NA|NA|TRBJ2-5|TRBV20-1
CSAHLQETQYF
TGCAGTGCTCACCTACAAGAGACCCAGTACTTC
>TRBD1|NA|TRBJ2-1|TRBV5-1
CASSLAAGGSSYNEQFF
TGCGCCAGCAGCTTGGCGGCAGGGGGCTCCTCCTACAATGAGCAGTTCTTC
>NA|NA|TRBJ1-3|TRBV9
CASSVASGAGNTIYF
TGTGCCAGCAGCGTAGCTTCGGGGGCTGGAAACACCATATATTTT
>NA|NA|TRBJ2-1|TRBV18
CASSPSVTYNEQFF
TGTGCCAGCTCACCATCAGTGACCTACAATGAGCAGTTCTTC
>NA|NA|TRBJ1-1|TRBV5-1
CASSLVPGVNTEAFF
TGCGCCAGCAGCTTGGTGCCAGGGGTGAACACTGAAGCTTTCTTT
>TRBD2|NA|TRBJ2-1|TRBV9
CASSRLAGLNNEQFF
TGTGCCAGCAGCCGACTAGCGGGGCTGAACAATGAGCAGTTCTTC
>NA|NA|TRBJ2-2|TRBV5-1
CASSLGAGPNGELFF
TGCGCCAGCAGCTTGGGTGCAGGGCCGAACGGGGAGCTGTTTTTT
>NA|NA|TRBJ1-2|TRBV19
CASSIQVTRGVGYTF
TGTGCCAGTAGTATACAGGTTACCCGCGGGGTTGGCTACACCTTC
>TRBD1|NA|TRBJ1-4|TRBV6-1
CASSGRAGTGFREEEKLFF
TGTGCCAGCAGTGGACGAGCCGGGACAGGGTTCAGGGAGGAAGAAAAACTGTTTTTT
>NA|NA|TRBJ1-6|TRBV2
CASSAQAYNSPLHF
TGTGCCAGCAGTGCACAGGCTTATAATTCACCCCTCCACTTT